This T cell receptor (beta chain) was observed in a study of radiotherapy plus CTLA-4 blockade in lung cancer. Overall study: Objective response rate was 15% to 20%; disease control rate, around 30%. Whole-study results and caveats: Response was reportedly best predicted by early blood T cell clone dynamics, with interferon-beta.

Here immunoSEQ multiplex PCR was the method, and the copy in TCRdb shows in-frame clones only, minus some. The sample has 65,000 to 100,000 clones; 75% to 90% are singletons. Focal radiation and CTLA-4 blockade (ipilimumab) were tested in chemo-refractory metastatic non-small-cell lung cancer patients. As for this clone: Its target is unknown.

CDR3 length equals 20 residues. This specimen was peripheral blood, taken from a patient treated with radiotherapy plus ipilimumab. J is TRBJ2-4 and V is TRBV21-1; the table's D call TRBD1 went unverified against the DNA. TRBV21-1 counts as a pseudogene. This sequence was found in a human donor with non-small cell lung cancer who had stable disease on radiotherapy plus ipilimumab. CDR3 in amino acids: CASSKSAKSGQGRAKNIQYF. Here the CDR3 DNA reads TGTGCCAGCAGCAAATCTGCCAAAAGTGGACAGGGGAGGGCCAAAAACATTCAGTACTTC.